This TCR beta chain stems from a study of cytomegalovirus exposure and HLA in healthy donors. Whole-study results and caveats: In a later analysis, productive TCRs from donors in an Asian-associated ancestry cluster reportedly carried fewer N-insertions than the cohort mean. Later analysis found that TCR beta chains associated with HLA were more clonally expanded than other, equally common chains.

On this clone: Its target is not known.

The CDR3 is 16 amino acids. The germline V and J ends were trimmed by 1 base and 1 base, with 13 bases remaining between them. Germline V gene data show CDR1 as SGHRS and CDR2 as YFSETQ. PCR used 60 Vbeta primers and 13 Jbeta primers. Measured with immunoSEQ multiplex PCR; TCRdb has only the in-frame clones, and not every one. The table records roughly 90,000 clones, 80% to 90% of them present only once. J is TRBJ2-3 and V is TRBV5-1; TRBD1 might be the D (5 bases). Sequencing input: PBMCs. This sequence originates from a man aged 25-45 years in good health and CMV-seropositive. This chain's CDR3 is CASSLQPGSGTDTQYF. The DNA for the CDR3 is TGCGCCAGCAGCTTGCAGCCAGGGTCCGGCACAGATACGCAGTATTTT.